The T cell receptor (beta chain) under discussion was sequenced for a study of vaccination and CD4 T cells after COVID-19. As for the study in general: Post-vaccine specimens were obtained a median roughly 74 days after dose two (range 14 to 241). Each of the control cultures got a CEFX pool, an HIV-1 Nef pool, or no peptide. Overlapping spike peptides of SARS-CoV-2, HCoV-NL63, HCoV-OC43 and HCoV-229E were used, and cells were stimulated with them.

Treatment defined: approximately 11-day PBMC culture with coronavirus spike peptide pools or control peptides (ViraFEST assay). An Oncomine TCR Beta short-read assay was used to sequence the DNA from cultured CD4+ T cells. TCRdb passed the PCR reads through MiXCR, listing each CDR3 protein once. This table holds 3,600 or so distinct CDR3 sequences, under 40% found once. This clonotype was found a few times. The antigen remains unidentified. This receptor was obtained from a human donor who had recovered from COVID-19. Sequencing was carried out using CD4+ T cells from blood, cultured in vitro.

CDR3 residues: CSGGEGGSSYNEQFF. The CDR3 coding sequence is TGCAGCGGAGGGGAGGGCGGTAGCTCCTACAATGAGCAGTTCTTC. The chain employs TRBV20-1 and TRBJ2-1, with TRBD2 matching 7 bases. Germline V gives CDR1 DFQATT, CDR2 SNEGSKA (reference sequence). The length of the CDR3 is 15 residues.